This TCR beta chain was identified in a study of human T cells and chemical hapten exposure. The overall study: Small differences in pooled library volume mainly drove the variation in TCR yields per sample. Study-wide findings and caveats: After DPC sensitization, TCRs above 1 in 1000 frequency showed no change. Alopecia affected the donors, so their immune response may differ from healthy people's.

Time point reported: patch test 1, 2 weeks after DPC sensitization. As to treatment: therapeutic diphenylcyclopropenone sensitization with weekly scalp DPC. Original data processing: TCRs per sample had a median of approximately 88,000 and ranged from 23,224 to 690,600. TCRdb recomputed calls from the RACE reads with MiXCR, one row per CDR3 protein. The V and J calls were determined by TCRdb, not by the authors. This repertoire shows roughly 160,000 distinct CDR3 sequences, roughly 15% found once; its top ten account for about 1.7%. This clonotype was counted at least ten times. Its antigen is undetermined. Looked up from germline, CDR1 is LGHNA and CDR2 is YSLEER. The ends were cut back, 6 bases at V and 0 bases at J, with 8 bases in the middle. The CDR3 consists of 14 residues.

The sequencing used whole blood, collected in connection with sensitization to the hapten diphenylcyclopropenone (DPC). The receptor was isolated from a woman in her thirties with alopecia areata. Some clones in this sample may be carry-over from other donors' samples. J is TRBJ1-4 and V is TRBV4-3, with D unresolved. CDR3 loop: CASRPGPTNEKLFF. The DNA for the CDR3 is TGCGCCAGCAGACCGGGCCCAACTAATGAAAAACTGTTTTTT.